Shown below are 7 T cell receptor beta chains from a single sample sequenced in a study of regulatory T cells in long-lasting Graves disease. Time point here: newly diagnosed GD, antithyroid drugs for less than 3 months. The authors made the TCR library using RNA they extracted from PBMCs. To make TCR beta libraries, researchers used iRepertoire HTBI primers and Arm-PCR of CDR3 regions. TCRdb recomputed calls from the multiplex PCR reads with MiXCR, one row per CDR3 protein. The table lists 500,000 or so distinct CDR3 sequences, roughly 15% of them singletons. These data were also reused for a study on T cells in Graves' hyperthyroidism and ophthalmopathy.

The input for sequencing was peripheral blood mononuclear cells (PBMCs), taken at new diagnosis, from a patient treated with antithyroid drugs. These receptors originate from a woman aged 45-60 years with Graves disease.

Many counts were recorded for this clonotype. V is TRBV2 and J is TRBJ2-7, with 9 bases identical to TRBD2. Trimming cost V 2 bases and J 1 base; bases outside gene matches: 6. CDR3 length: 16 residues. Germline loops: CDR1 SNHLY, CDR2 FYNNEI. CDR3 residues: CASSELAGLRSYEQYF. CDR3 nucleotide sequence: TGTGCCAGCAGTGAACTAGCGGGACTCCGATCCTACGAGCAGTACTTC. Full variable domain (remainder filled in from reference TRBV2 and TRBJ2-7): EPEVTQTPSHQVTQMGQEVILRCVPISNHLYFYWYRQILGQKVEFLVSFYNNEISEKSEIFDDQFSVERPDGSNFTLKIRSTKLEDSAMYFCASSELAGLRSYEQYFGPGTRLTVT.

In this sample, this clonotype turned up many times. The rearrangement joins TRBV2 to TRBJ1-5, with D maybe TRBD1 (6 bases). With 9 bases removed from V and 0 bases from J, the gap between germline ends came to 12 bases. CDR1 SNHLY and CDR2 FYNNEI come from the germline V gene. The CDR3 consists of 14 residues. The DNA of the CDR3 is TGTGCCAGTACGGAGGGGGTTAGCAATCAGCCCCAGCATTTT. Translation: CASTEGVSNQPQHF.

There are many counts of this clonotype. The chain has TRBV7-9 and TRBJ2-2, with 7 bases matching TRBD1. This CDR3 region has 14 residues. V gave up 4 bases and J gave up 5 bases; unmatched junction bases: 4. Germline lookup yields CDR1 SEHNR and CDR2 FQNEAQ (reference sequence). CDR3: CASSSRQGTGELFF. The CDR3, as DNA: TGTGCCAGCAGCTCCAGACAGGGAACCGGGGAGCTGTTTTTT.

In this sample, this clonotype turned up many times. The V call is TRBV28, the J call TRBJ1-1; D is unresolved. Germline values: CDR1 MDHEN, CDR2 SYDVKM. The V gene lost 8 bases and the J gene lost 5 bases, with 9 bases spanning the gap. The CDR3 runs 11 residues. The CDR3 coding sequence is TGTGCCAGCTCACCACGAACTGAAGCTTTCTTT. This encodes CASSPRTEAFF.

The chain is built from TRBV4-2 and TRBJ2-3, with 11 bases identical to TRBD2. The V gene end was trimmed by 3 bases and the J gene end by 2 bases; junction bases not matched to a gene: 7. The CDR3 consists of 17 residues. Germline lookup yields CDR1 LGHNA and CDR2 YNFKEQ. The CDR3 is CASSHLTSGSLTDTQYF. CDR3 DNA sequence: TGTGCCAGCAGCCATCTTACTAGCGGGAGCCTCACAGATACGCAGTATTTT.

This clonotype was counted many times. This rearrangement joins TRBV7-3 to TRBJ2-1; D possibly corresponds to TRBD2 (6 bases). CDR1 is SGHTA, CDR2 FQGTGA, per germline. With 2 bases removed from V and 8 bases from J, the gap between germline ends came to 10 bases. This CDR3 contains 13 residues. The CDR3 DNA follows: TGTGCCAGCAGCTTATCGGGGGTAGATGAGCAGTTCTTC. It translates to CASSLSGVDEQFF. Looking up the rest from reference TRBV7-3 and TRBJ2-1 gives the full variable domain: GAGVSQTPSNKVTEKGKYVELRCDPISGHTALYWYRQSLGQGPEFLIYFQGTGAADDSGLPNDRFFAVRPEGSVSTLKIQRTERGDSAVYLCASSLSGVDEQFFGPGTRLTVL.

In its sample, this clonotype was seen many times. V gene TRBV5-1 combines with J gene TRBJ2-1; TRBD1 matches at 10 bases. Per the germline V gene, CDR1 is SGHRS and CDR2 is YFSETQ. J was trimmed by 7 bases and V by 5 bases; bases with no gene match: 9. The CDR3 sequence is 15 residues long. The CDR3 sequence is CASRNTGTGANEQFF. The CDR3 DNA follows: TGCGCCAGCAGGAACACCGGGACAGGGGCAAATGAGCAGTTCTTC.